The 21 T cell receptor beta chains reported below all come from one sample, sequenced in a study of blood T cell repertoires in COVID-19. The repertoire was sequenced with immunoSEQ multiplex PCR; TCRdb's copy has only in-frame clones and lacks some. The repertoire consists of a few hundred thousand clones, with 87% occurring once and the leading ten covering roughly 2.3%. Sample: peripheral blood. The source of these receptors is a man aged 18 to 30 with active or convalescent COVID-19.

At least ten counts were recorded for this clone. This chain uses TRBV10-3 with TRBJ1-1, with D perhaps TRBD1 (5 bases). Germline lookup yields CDR1 ENHRY and CDR2 SYGVKD. CDR3 length: 14 amino acids. V lost 2 bases to trimming and J lost 4 bases, with 11 bases between them. The CDR3: CAISEVRVGTEAFF. DNA for the CDR3: TGTGCCATCAGTGAGGTCAGGGTGGGCACTGAAGCTTTCTTT.

A few counts support this clone. This sample also contains other DNA sequences that code for the same CDR3. V and J are TRBV18 and TRBJ1-4; TRBD1 might be the D (6 bases). CDR3 length: 13 residues. The V and J ends lost 2 bases and 8 bases respectively, with 9 bases between them. In germline, CDR1 is KGHSH, CDR2 LQKENI. In DNA form, the CDR3 reads TGTGCCAGCTCACCAAACAGGGACGAAAAACTGTTTTTT. Translated: CASSPNRDEKLFF.

In its sample, this clone was seen a few times. The J gene is TRBJ1-2, the V gene TRBV5-1; D gene unclear. Germline loops: CDR1 SGHRS, CDR2 YFSETQ. Trimming removed 2 bases from V and 8 bases from J, with 10 bases in between. CDR3 length: 12 amino acids. CDR3 coding DNA: TGCGCCAGCAGCTTAGATGCGAGCGGCTACACCTTC. Encoded protein: CASSLDASGYTF.

The V and J genes are TRBV28 and TRBJ1-6; D remains ambiguous. V was cut by 7 bases and J by 7 bases, with 11 bases left in between. The V gene's germline CDR1 is MDHEN and CDR2 SYDVKM. The CDR3 length is 13 residues. CDR3 bases: TGTGCCAGCACCCTCGGAGGGAATTCACCCCTCCACTTT. It codes for CASTLGGNSPLHF.

This clone was detected only a few times. V usage is TRBV5-1 and J usage is TRBJ1-4, with a possible D match to TRBD1 (5 bases). Germline V gene data show CDR1 as SGHRS and CDR2 as YFSETQ. The V end was cut by 4 bases, the J end by 2 bases, with 12 bases between. This CDR3 spans 15 amino acids. The CDR3 DNA sequence: TGCGCCAGCAGCCAGGGTAGGGGCACTAATGAAAAACTGTTTTTT. Its translation is CASSQGRGTNEKLFF.

This clone was seen only a few times. V and J are TRBV7-3 and TRBJ2-1; 8 nucleotides agree with TRBD1. This CDR3 contains 14 residues. Trimming at V came to 5 bases and at J to 4 bases, leaving 4 bases not matched to a gene. Germline V gives CDR1 SGHTA, CDR2 FQGTGA. The CDR3 bases are TGTGCCAGCAGCAAGGACAGGGCTTACAATGAGCAGTTCTTC. Translation gives CASSKDRAYNEQFF.

The V call is TRBV9, the J call TRBJ2-3; the match to TRBD2 covers 14 bases. This CDR3 comprises 16 residues. Germline CDR1 is SGDLS and CDR2 is YYNGEE. The junction had 4 bases not matched to a gene; V was cut back by 0 bases and J by 7 bases. The CDR3 DNA sequence: TGTGCCAGCAGCGTAGGACTAGCGGGGGGGCCGTATACGCAGTATTTT. Protein sequence: CASSVGLAGGPYTQYF.

The chain is built from TRBV5-1 and TRBJ1-4; D ambiguous. V lost 4 bases and J lost 8, with 15 bases in between. The germline V gene has CDR1 SGHRS and CDR2 YFSETQ. There are 14 residues in the CDR3. CDR3 nucleotide sequence: TGCGCCAGCAGCCCAGTCCTGGGAGGCGAAAAACTGTTTTTT. It specifies CASSPVLGGEKLFF.

V gene TRBV7-9 combines with J gene TRBJ2-7, with 9 bases lining up with TRBD1. The length of the CDR3 is 15 residues. The germline V gene encodes CDR1 SEHNR and CDR2 FQNEAQ (reference sequence). The ends lost 6 bases at V and 5 bases at J; junction bases unmatched: 11. For the CDR3, the DNA is TGTGCCAGCAGTCTGGGGGGACAGGGTCGCCACGAGCAGTACTTC. Its translation: CASSLGGQGRHEQYF.

The V call is TRBV7-9, the J call TRBJ2-1, with D maybe TRBD2 (6 bases). V was pared by 1 base and J by 0 bases, with 13 bases between. CDR3 size: 17 residues. Looked up from germline, CDR1 is SEHNR and CDR2 is FQNEAQ (reference sequence). The CDR3 DNA follows: TGTGCCAGCAGCTTAGTCGGAGGGGAGAGCTCCTACAATGAGCAGTTCTTC. It codes for CASSLVGGESSYNEQFF.

The chain carries TRBV28 and TRBJ1-6; D unresolved. CDR1 is MDHEN, CDR2 SYDVKM, per germline. Trimming took 7 bases from V and 9 from J, leaving 16 bases between them. This CDR3 is built from 14 residues. In nucleotides, the CDR3 is TGTGCCAGCACCCCCGTCGAGGGCTTTTCACCCCTCCACTTT. This encodes CASTPVEGFSPLHF.

CDR3 coding DNA: TGTGCCAGCGGGGGGAGCGGGGGGATTTACAATGAGCAGTTCTTC. It specifies CASGGSGGIYNEQFF. This chain uses TRBV25-1 with TRBJ2-1; TRBD2 matches 9 bases. CDR3 size: 15 residues. Trimming cost V 8 bases and J 4 bases; bases outside gene matches: 9. Per the germline V gene, CDR1 is MGHDK and CDR2 is SYGVNS.

This chain joins TRBV3-1 (or the pseudogene TRBV3-2) and TRBJ2-3; no definite D call. The CDR3 loop spans 14 amino acids. V was pared by 3 bases and J by 2 bases, with 9 bases between. Germline CDR1 LGHDT, CDR2 YNNKEL (reference sequence). This CDR3 reads CASSQGPSTDTQYF. The CDR3 DNA follows: TGTGCCAGCAGCCAGGGCCCTTCCACAGATACGCAGTATTTT.

This clone was counted a few times. V gene TRBV6-6 combines with J gene TRBJ1-1; D uncertain. Germline-derived CDR1 and CDR2 are MNHNY and SVGAGI (reference sequence). CDR3 length: 12 residues. The V and J ends lost 8 bases and 1 base respectively, with 8 bases between them. The CDR3 loop is CASSWQNTEAFF. The DNA for the CDR3 is TGTGCCAGCTCGTGGCAGAACACTGAAGCTTTCTTT.

As regards this clone: In the same sample, other DNA sequences code for this CDR3. The genes are TRBV7-9 and TRBJ2-2, with a weak D call TRBD1 (6 bases). From germline, CDR1 is SEHNR and CDR2 FQNEAQ (reference sequence). V lost 6 bases and J 3 bases, leaving 8 bases between the germline ends. The CDR3 is 13 amino acids. The CDR3 spells CASRNRDTGELFF. The CDR3 DNA is TGTGCCAGCAGAAACAGGGACACCGGGGAGCTGTTTTTT.

The genes are TRBV3-1 (or the pseudogene TRBV3-2) and TRBJ2-7; D is uncertain. Per the germline V gene, CDR1 is LGHDT and CDR2 is YNNKEL (reference sequence). The CDR3 extends over 15 amino acids. V was cut by 2 bases and J by 6 bases, with 17 bases left in between. The CDR3 sequence is CASSQSHDSSAEQYF. CDR3 in DNA: TGTGCCAGCAGCCAAAGCCATGATTCCTCCGCCGAGCAGTACTTC.

The V call is TRBV19, the J call TRBJ1-1; a weak D match, TRBD1 (5 bases). The CDR3 has 16 amino acids. V lost 0 bases and J 5 bases, leaving 16 bases between the germline ends. Germline V lookup: CDR1 LNHDA, CDR2 SQIVND (reference sequence). The DNA for the CDR3 is TGTGCCAGTAGTATAGAGGACAACTTCGTTGAGACTGAAGCTTTCTTT. Protein product: CASSIEDNFVETEAFF.

CDR3 DNA: TGTGCCAGCGCCAGGGGGCTGAACTATGGCTACACCTTC. Protein: CASARGLNYGYTF. This chain links TRBV27 with TRBJ1-2, with TRBD1 identical over 8 bases. Germline CDR1 is MNHEY and CDR2 is SMNVEV (reference sequence). The trim removed 8 bases at V and 2 bases at J, leaving 4 bases unmatched. The CDR3 covers 13 residues.

The chain links TRBV5-4 to TRBJ2-1, with TRBD2 matching over 13 bases. The V and J ends lost 0 bases and 8 bases, in that order; junction bases with no gene match: 5. The CDR3 loop spans 16 amino acids. Germline V gene sequence: CDR1 SGHNT, CDR2 YYREEE (reference sequence). The CDR3 sequence: CASSLGLAGGSDEQFF. The CDR3, as DNA: TGTGCCAGCAGCTTGGGACTAGCGGGAGGCAGCGATGAGCAGTTCTTC.

V gene TRBV9 combines with J gene TRBJ2-5; 7 nucleotides align to TRBD2. Germline lookup yields CDR1 SGDLS and CDR2 YYNGEE. With 7 bases clipped from V and 1 base from J, the junction kept 13 bases outside the gene matches. The CDR3 runs to 16 residues. In nucleotides, the CDR3 is TGTGCCAGCGGAGTAGGATCGGGGGGACCCCAAGAGACCCAGTACTTC. It is translated as CASGVGSGGPQETQYF. The whole variable domain, remainder taken from reference TRBV9 and TRBJ2-5, is DSGVTQTPKHLITATGQRVTLRCSPRSGDLSVYWYQQSLDQGLQFLIQYYNGEERAKGNILERFSAQQFPDLHSELNLSSLELGDSALYFCASGVGSGGPQETQYFGPGTRLLVL.

The chain is built from TRBV19 and TRBJ2-1, with 9 positions matching TRBD1. Germline loops: CDR1 LNHDA, CDR2 SQIVND (reference sequence). This CDR3 is built from 15 residues. After removal of 4 bases from V and 8 bases from J, the junction contained 9 bases not matched to a gene. In DNA, the CDR3 is TGTGCCAGTAGTAGGGACAGGGATCGGGTCGATGAGCAGTTCTTC. Protein: CASSRDRDRVDEQFF.